This TCR beta chain is drawn from a study of blood T cells in healthy people across ages. Overall study context: There was about one barcoded beta molecule captured by template switching per two T cells.

The study, taken as a whole, reports: Across the age range, TCR beta diversity per million T cells fell in a roughly linear way.

It was with a sample-barcoded 5' primer and a J-beta primer mix that a second PCR of about 6 to 12 cycles was run. TCRdb analysed the 5' RACE reads with MiXCR anew, one entry per CDR3 protein. The sample lists 910,000 or so distinct CDR3 sequences, roughly half occurring once. On this clonotype: Its antigen remains unidentified.

Every donor provided around 9.5 milliliters of peripheral blood. This CDR3 is 11 amino acids long. The V and J ends lost 7 bases and 15 bases respectively, with 16 bases between them. The chain links TRBV12-3 or TRBV12-4 to TRBJ2-1; D is perhaps TRBD2 (6 bases). Specimen: blood. This TCR derives from a woman in her sixties in good health. Here the CDR3 reads CASTPGLLAFF. CDR3 sequence (DNA): TGTGCCAGCACCCCTGGCTTACTAGCGTTCTTC.